This T cell receptor (beta chain) was captured by sequencing in a study of T cell repertoires and HLA-DP antigens (dated by TCRdb to 2016 to 2019). With respect to the entire study: Using HeLa cells transduced to present allogeneic HLA-DP, the study set up an in vitro model of CD4+ T cell alloreactivity. Compared with self, one alloantigen differed at one amino acid in the peptide-binding groove and the other differed at under 11, modelling structurally similar versus dissimilar alloantigens. The three donors were two male and one female, with ages ranging from the 18-to-29 to the 60-to-69 age band. Average DNA input was about 0.2 ug for sorted CD137+CD4+ samples, compared with 900 to 1,500 ng for pre-culture CD4+ samples.

Per the germline V gene (reference sequence), GTSNPN is the CDR1 and SVGIG is the CDR2. Inclusive of the bounding cysteine and phenylalanine, the CDR3 is 11 residues long. The read is trimmed to its CDR3 DNA, 33 bases read in frame from base 1. Trimming removed 4 bases from V and 2 bases from J, leaving 5 bases between the germline ends. Magnetic bead negative selection was used to isolate untouched CD4+ T cells from Ficoll-separated PBMC, with purity averaging approximately 98%. Untouched CD4+ T cells were isolated with magnetic beads from Ficoll-separated PBMC, and a purity of 95% to 98% was reached with negligible CD8+ contamination. Donors were a few healthy blood donors whose buffy coats supplied peripheral blood mononuclear cells. All three donors were CMV seronegative. The DNeasy Blood & Tissue Kit was used for extraction of genomic DNA. For each subject, genomic DNA from sorted CD137+CD4+ cells and from pre-culture CD4+ baseline samples underwent TCRB sequencing.

About this clone: Its antigen target is currently unknown. Per-base quality was not reported, and no clone a single base away is much larger than it.

TCRB CDR3 regions were amplified with the immunoSEQ multiplex PCR using forward primers for 54 TRBV segments and reverse primers for 13 TRBJ segments. Pre-culture CD4+ samples were sequenced at deep resolution with a target of about 190,000 T cell genomes. Sequencing of amplicons was performed on an Illumina HiSeq System, and 87 bp reads covering the CDR3 were generated. The paper's processing steps were these. PCR and sequencing errors in the reads were corrected, and alignment to IMGT reference sequences was used to define CDR3 regions. Synthetic template pools were used to estimate the numbers of templates and unique rearrangements. Clonality was calculated as 1 minus Pielou's evenness. Richness was estimated with the Daley-Smith estimator. Morisita's index served as the measure of repertoire overlap. A clone counted as low-abundance if it appeared in cultured samples but went undetected in the pre-culture repertoire of the same donor. In its TCRdb copy, this immuneACCESS table keeps in-frame sequences only and misses some clones. Where compared with another copy, unresolved V genes explain less than half of these, and the others have no known cause. That table furnishes V, J and clone size, whereas the DNA furnished D and trimming. The sample table holds about 89,000 clones, of which approximately 89% were seen once. The top ten clonotypes cover about 1.7% of the sample.

What the study reported, not specific to this receptor: Sorted CD137+ cells showed similar clonality against both alloantigens, at 0.3 to 0.4, which was much higher than the approximately 0.036 seen in pre-culture samples. The study was limited by having only a few donors, by relying on a non-physiological HeLa antigen-presenting system, and by using total CD4+ responder cells. Clones undetected before culture had an average cumulative frequency of about 36% against one allele and about 51% against the other. Separate analysis of naive and memory CD4+ repertoires was not performed.

This receptor chain uses TRBV30 and TRBJ2-5; the D gene is possibly TRBD1, with 5 bases matching. Sequencing used CD4+ T cells from PBMCs. The TCR sequence derives from a man aged 50-60 years in good health and CMV-seronegative. The CDR3 region has the sequence CAWNRQETQYF. The nucleotides are TGTGCCTGGAACAGGCAAGAGACCCAGTACTTC.